This T cell receptor beta chain is drawn from a study of blood T cell repertoires in COVID-19. Original processing notes: Amplification of reference gene primers was used by the study to estimate nucleated cell counts. Here immunoSEQ multiplex PCR was the method, and the copy in TCRdb shows in-frame clones only, minus some. That table supplies the V and J calls and clone size; D and trimming were determined from the DNA. The sample shows under 250,000 clones, 70% to 90% of them seen only once. The germline gives CDR1 SGHVS, CDR2 FNYEAQ. Trimming removed 5 bases from V and 1 base from J; junction bases left unmatched: 7. The CDR3 spans 16 residues.

What was sequenced was peripheral blood. The origin of this receptor is a young man with active or convalescent COVID-19. The rearrangement links TRBV7-6 to TRBJ2-2; TRBD1 matches 7 bases. The CDR3 DNA reads TGTGCCAGCAGCCCAAACCGGGACAGGAACACCGGGGAGCTGTTTTTT. Its translation: CASSPNRDRNTGELFF. The whole variable domain, filled in from reference TRBV7-6 and TRBJ2-2, reads GAGVSQSPRYKVTKRGQDVALRCDPISGHVSLYWYRQALGQGPEFLTYFNYEAQQDKSGLPNDRFSAERPEGSISTLTIQRTEQRDSAMYRCASSPNRDRNTGELFFGEGSRLTVL.